These 2 T cell receptor beta chains share one sample of origin, sequenced in a study of blood T cell repertoires in COVID-19. This table comes from immunoSEQ multiplex PCR, and its TCRdb copy is limited to in-frame clones, with some not included. The table records about 290,000 clones, 75% to 90% of them present only once. The specimen was PBMCs or T cells enriched from blood (not recorded which). These receptors were obtained from a woman in her 40s who had recovered from COVID-19.

This chain joins TRBV7-2 and TRBJ2-1; TRBD2 might be the D (6 bases). The CDR3 is 15 residues long. The germline V gene has CDR1 SGHTA and CDR2 FQGNSA. The V end lost 2 bases, the J end lost 9 bases, and 17 bases lay between the germline ends. CDR3 nucleotides: TGTGCCAGCAGCTTACAGCCGGGAGTTGGCGGTGAGCAGTTCTTC. This encodes CASSLQPGVGGEQFF.

V is TRBV6-5 and J is TRBJ1-2, with TRBD1 matching over 8 bases. The CDR3 length is 15 residues. CDR1 and CDR2 from the germline V gene are MNHEY and SVGAGI. The V segment lost 6 bases and the J segment 5 bases; nucleotides outside the gene matches: 11. Here the CDR3 DNA reads TGTGCCAGCAGGACCCTCGGACAGGGAAGTTATGGCTACACCTTC. It codes for CASRTLGQGSYGYTF.